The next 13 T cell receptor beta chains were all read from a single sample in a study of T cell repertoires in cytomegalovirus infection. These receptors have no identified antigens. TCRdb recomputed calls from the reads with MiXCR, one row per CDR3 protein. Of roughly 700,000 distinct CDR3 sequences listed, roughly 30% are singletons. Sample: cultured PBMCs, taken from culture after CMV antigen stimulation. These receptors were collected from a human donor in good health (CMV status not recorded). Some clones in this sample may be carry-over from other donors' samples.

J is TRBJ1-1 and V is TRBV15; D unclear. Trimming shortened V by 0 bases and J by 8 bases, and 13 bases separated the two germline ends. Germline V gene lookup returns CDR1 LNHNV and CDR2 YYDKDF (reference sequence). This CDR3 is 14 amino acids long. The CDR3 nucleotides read TGTGCCACCAGCAGAGATAGGTGGGGTGGCGAAGCTTTCTTT. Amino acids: CATSRDRWGGEAFF.

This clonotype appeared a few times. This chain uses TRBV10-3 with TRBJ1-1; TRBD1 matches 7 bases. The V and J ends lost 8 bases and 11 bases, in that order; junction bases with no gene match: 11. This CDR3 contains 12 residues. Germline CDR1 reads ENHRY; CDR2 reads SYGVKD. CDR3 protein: CAIGPGGFGAFF. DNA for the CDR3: TGTGCCATCGGTCCAGGGGGATTTGGTGCTTTCTTT.

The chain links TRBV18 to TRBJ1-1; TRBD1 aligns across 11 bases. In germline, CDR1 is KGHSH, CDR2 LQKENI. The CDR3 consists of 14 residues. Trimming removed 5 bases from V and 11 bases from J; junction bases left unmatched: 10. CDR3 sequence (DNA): TGTGCCAGCTCAGAGGACAGGGGGCGAGTTAGTGCTTTCTTT. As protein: CASSEDRGRVSAFF. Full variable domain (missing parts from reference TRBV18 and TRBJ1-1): NAGVMQNPRHLVRRRGQEARLRCSPMKGHSHVYWYRQLPEEGLKFMVYLQKENIIDESGMPKERFSAEFPKEGPSILRIQQVVRGDSAAYFCASSEDRGRVSAFFGQGTRLTVV.

The chain's CDR3 is CASSVVRADVGDTQYF. In nucleotides, the CDR3 is TGTGCCAGTAGCGTCGTTAGGGCCGACGTGGGAGATACGCAGTATTTT. V gene TRBV19 combines with J gene TRBJ2-3, with D unresolved. V lost 6 bases and J lost 5, with 21 bases in between. Germline CDR1 is LNHDA and CDR2 is SQIVND (reference sequence). This CDR3 contains 16 residues.

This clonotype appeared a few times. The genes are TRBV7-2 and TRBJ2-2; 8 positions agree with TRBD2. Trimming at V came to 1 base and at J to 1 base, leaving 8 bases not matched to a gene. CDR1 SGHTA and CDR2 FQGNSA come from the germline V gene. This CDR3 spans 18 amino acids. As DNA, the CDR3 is TGTGCCAGCAGCTTAGATAGCGGGATCTCTATGAACACCGGGGAGCTGTTTTTT. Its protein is CASSLDSGISMNTGELFF. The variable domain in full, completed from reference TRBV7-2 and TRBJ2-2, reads GAGVSQSPSNKVTEKGKDVELRCDPISGHTALYWYRQSLGQGLEFLIYFQGNSAPDKSGLPSDRFSAERTGGSVSTLTIQRTQQEDSAVYLCASSLDSGISMNTGELFFGEGSRLTVL.

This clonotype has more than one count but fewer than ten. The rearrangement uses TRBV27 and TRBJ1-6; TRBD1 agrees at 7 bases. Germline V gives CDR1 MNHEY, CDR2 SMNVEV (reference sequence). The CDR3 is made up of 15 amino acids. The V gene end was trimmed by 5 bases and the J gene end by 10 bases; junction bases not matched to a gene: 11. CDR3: CASSIQGMGGSPLHF. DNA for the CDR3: TGTGCCAGCAGTATACAGGGGATGGGTGGATCACCCCTCCACTTT.

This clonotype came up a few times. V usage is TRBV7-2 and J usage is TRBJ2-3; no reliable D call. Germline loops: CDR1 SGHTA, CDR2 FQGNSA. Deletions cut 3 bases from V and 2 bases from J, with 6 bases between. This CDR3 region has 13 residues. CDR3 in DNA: TGTGCCAGCAGCTTCCTTTACACAGATACGCAGTATTTT. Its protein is CASSFLYTDTQYF.

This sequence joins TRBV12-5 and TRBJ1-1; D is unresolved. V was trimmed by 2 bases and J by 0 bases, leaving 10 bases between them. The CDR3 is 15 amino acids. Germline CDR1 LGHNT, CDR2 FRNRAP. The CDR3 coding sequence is TGTGCTAGTGGTTTGTTGGTGGGTTTGAACACTGAAGCTTTCTTT. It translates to CASGLLVGLNTEAFF.

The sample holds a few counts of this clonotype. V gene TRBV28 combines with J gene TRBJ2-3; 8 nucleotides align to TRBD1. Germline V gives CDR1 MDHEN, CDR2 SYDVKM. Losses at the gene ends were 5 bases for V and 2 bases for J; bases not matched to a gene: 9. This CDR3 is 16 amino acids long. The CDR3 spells CASSGTGTGHTDTQYF. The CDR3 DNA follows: TGTGCCAGCAGTGGTACCGGGACAGGTCACACAGATACGCAGTATTTT.

The CDR3 loop reads CASSPTRQGTGYTF. As DNA, the CDR3 is TGTGCCAGCAGCCCCACCCGGCAGGGAACTGGCTACACCTTC. The chain has TRBV7-2 and TRBJ1-2; a possible D gene is TRBD1 (5 bases). The V gene's germline CDR1 is SGHTA and CDR2 FQGNSA. Deletions cut 5 bases from V and 7 bases from J, with 17 bases between. The CDR3 sequence is 14 residues long.

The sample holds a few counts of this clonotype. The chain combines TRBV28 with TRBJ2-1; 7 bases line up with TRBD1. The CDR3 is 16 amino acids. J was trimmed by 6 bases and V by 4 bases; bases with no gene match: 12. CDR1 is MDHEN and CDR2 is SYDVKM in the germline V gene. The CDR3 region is CASSSRLGQVSNEQFF. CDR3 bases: TGTGCCAGCAGTTCCCGTCTCGGACAGGTATCCAATGAGCAGTTCTTC.

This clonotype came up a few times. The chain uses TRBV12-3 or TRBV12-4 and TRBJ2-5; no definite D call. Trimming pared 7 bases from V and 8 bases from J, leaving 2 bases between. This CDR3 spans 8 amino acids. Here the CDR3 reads CASTTQYF. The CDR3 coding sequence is TGTGCCAGCACCACCCAGTACTTC.

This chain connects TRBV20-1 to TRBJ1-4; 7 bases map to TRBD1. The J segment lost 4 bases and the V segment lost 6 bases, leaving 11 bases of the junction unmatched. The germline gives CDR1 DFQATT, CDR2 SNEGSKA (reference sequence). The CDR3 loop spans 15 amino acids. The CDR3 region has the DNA TGCAGTGCCAGGGGAGGGGGCAGTAGTAATGAAAAACTGTTTTTT. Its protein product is CSARGGGSSNEKLFF.